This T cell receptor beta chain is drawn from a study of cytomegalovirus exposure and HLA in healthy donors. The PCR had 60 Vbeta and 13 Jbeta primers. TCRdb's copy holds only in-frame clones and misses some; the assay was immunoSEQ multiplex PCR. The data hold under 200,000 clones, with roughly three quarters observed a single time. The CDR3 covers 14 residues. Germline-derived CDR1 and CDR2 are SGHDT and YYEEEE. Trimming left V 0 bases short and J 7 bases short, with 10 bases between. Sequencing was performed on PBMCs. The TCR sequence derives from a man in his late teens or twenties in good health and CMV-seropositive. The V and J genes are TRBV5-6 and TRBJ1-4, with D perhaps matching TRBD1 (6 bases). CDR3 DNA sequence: TGTGCCAGCAGCTTGGGTCAGGGGAGTGAAAAACTGTTTTTT. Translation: CASSLGQGSEKLFF.